The following is a TCR beta chain sequence with its context. The target antigen is unknown. The primer mix had 60 Vbeta and 13 Jbeta primers. The method was immunoSEQ multiplex PCR; TCRdb's version includes in-frame clones alone and lacks a portion of them. This table holds 200,000 to 250,000 clones, over 75% found once. Germline assignment: CDR1 LGHNA and CDR2 YSLEER. The CDR3 length is 18 residues. V dropped 0 bases and J dropped 0; count of bases not matched to a gene: 6. These data originate in a study of cytomegalovirus exposure and HLA in healthy donors. Study outcomes and limitations: Near-uniform donor sequencing depth was presumed by presence/absence analyses. About 87% or about 30% of the time was how often most TCR beta V segments were productive, according to an earlier analysis.

The TCR comes from a human donor in good health. This chain links TRBV4-3 with TRBJ2-1; 9 bases are shared with TRBD2. Specimen: PBMCs. The CDR3 sequence: CASSQEGIAGASYNEQFF. CDR3 in DNA: TGCGCCAGCAGCCAAGAGGGGATAGCGGGGGCCTCCTACAATGAGCAGTTCTTC.